This entry is about one T cell receptor (beta chain). Its antigen remains undetermined. No much larger clone exists at a distance of one base, and base qualities are not known. The data belong to a study of control samples from healthy donors and cancer patients (dated by TCRdb to 2020 to 2021). The library was obtained by the immunoSEQ multiplex PCR assay. TCRdb mirrors the immuneACCESS table, restricted to in-frame sequences. Some clones are absent from its copies; in checked studies, under half trace to an unresolved V gene, and the reason for the others is unknown. The sample includes about 92,000 clones, with almost 85% observed a single time. The top ten clonotypes cover about 9.2% of the sample. The sequenced sample was blood. The source is a woman aged 55-70 years in good health.

CDR3 sequence: CASSLGPEKLFF. Read as DNA, the sequence is TGTGCCAGCAGCCTTGGGCCCGAAAAACTGTTTTTT. Recombination connected TRBV3-1 (or the pseudogene TRBV3-2) to TRBJ1-4, with the D gene too uncertain to name. The germline V gene (reference sequence) sets CDR1 to LGHDT and CDR2 to YNNKEL. V loses 4 bases of germline sequence and J loses 8 bases, and the interval between the two ends is 8 bases. Its CDR3 holds 12 amino acids, cysteine through phenylalanine. Just the 36-base CDR3 DNA is kept, in frame starting at base 1.